This T cell receptor beta chain was captured by sequencing in a study of spatial heterogeneity in lung cancer. Overall study findings and caveats: Approximate estimated coverage of tumor T cells amounted to 7% for alpha and approximately 12% for beta chains. The study found that expanded intratumoral alpha and beta TCR counts tracked tumor mutation counts. As ubiquitous and regional nonsynonymous mutations varied, counts of ubiquitous and regional expanded TCRs tracked them, respectively.

MiXCR, run by TCRdb on the 5' RACE reads, gives a single entry per CDR3 protein. This sample has approximately 11,000 distinct CDR3 sequences, with just over 5% found just once. This clonotype was found many times. Its specificity is not known. As for time point: sample taken at primary tumor resection. There were 72 donors, all of them untreated patients with early-stage non-small cell lung cancer. Whole RNA obtained from tumor, nontumor lung or frozen PBMC underwent sequencing without sorting. The sequence was obtained from a male donor with early-stage non-small cell lung cancer. Sequences were derived from lung tumor tissue, sampled at surgery.

The CDR3 loop reads CASSYLHPNTEAFF. CDR3 nucleotides: TGTGCCAGCAGTTATTTACACCCGAACACTGAAGCTTTCTTT. The chain combines TRBV6-2 or TRBV6-3 with TRBJ1-1; D remains ambiguous. This CDR3 spans 14 amino acids. Germline V gene lookup returns CDR1 MNHEY and CDR2 SVGEGT. V dropped 3 bases and J dropped 1 base, with 9 bases sitting between them.